This T cell receptor (beta chain) was found in a study of T cell repertoires in cytomegalovirus infection. The wider study: From public TCR beta signatures came an indication of both CMV infection and matching HLA type.

Study results and caveats: Cumulative frequency (of public TCR beta family members) identified carriers of CMV plus the relevant HLA. Within the response measured ex vivo, HLA-C-restricted CMV-specific TCR beta clonotypes were dominant.

TCRdb re-analysed the reads in MiXCR, keeping a single row per CDR3 protein. Among 740,000 or so distinct CDR3 sequences listed, about a third were seen once. In regard to this clonotype: Its matching antigen is unknown.

The CDR3 loop spans 14 amino acids. With 2 bases removed from V and 8 bases from J, the gap between germline ends came to 15 bases. Per the germline V gene, CDR1 is MNHEY and CDR2 is SVGAGI. This TCR was sampled from a human donor in good health (CMV status not recorded). Some clones in this sample may be carry-over from other donors' samples. The rearrangement joins TRBV6-5 to TRBJ1-2; D unresolved. Sequencing used PBMCs. CDR3 in amino acids: CASSYENFRSGYTF. The DNA for the CDR3 is TGTGCCAGCAGTTACGAGAATTTCCGCTCGGGCTACACCTTC.